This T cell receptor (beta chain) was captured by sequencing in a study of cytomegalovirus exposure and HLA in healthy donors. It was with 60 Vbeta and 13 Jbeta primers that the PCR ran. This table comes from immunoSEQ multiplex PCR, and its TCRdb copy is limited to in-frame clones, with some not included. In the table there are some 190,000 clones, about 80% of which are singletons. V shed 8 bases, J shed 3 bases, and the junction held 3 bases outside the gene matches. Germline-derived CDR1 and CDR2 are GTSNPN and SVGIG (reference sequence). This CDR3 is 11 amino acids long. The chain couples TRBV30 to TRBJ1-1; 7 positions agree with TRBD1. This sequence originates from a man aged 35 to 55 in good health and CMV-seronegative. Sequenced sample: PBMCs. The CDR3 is CAGGQYTEAFF. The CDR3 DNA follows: TGTGCCGGGGGACAGTACACTGAAGCTTTCTTT. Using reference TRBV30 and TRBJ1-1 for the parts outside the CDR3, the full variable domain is SQTIHQWPATLVQPVGSPLSLECTVEGTSNPNLYWYRQAAGRGLQLLFYSVGIGQISSEVPQNLSASRPQDRQFILSSKKLLLSDSGFYLCAGGQYTEAFFGQGTRLTVV.